This entry concerns a single T cell receptor (beta chain). Germline V gene sequence: CDR1 LGHNA, CDR2 YNFKEQ. J gave up 4 bases and V 2 bases, and 2 bases lay outside the gene matches. The CDR3 consists of 14 residues. This record comes from a study of control samples from healthy donors and cancer patients. This table comes from immunoSEQ multiplex PCR, and its TCRdb copy is limited to in-frame clones, with some not included. The sample holds some 210,000 clones; about 90% are singletons and the top ten take 1.5% to 2%. The chain couples TRBV4-2 to TRBJ1-3; 7 bases line up with TRBD1. This sequence was found in a man younger than 40 in good health. Sequencing used blood. The CDR3 is CASSQPGQGNTIYF. In DNA form, the CDR3 reads TGTGCCAGCAGCCAACCGGGACAGGGAAACACCATATATTTT.